The rows below give T cell receptor beta chains drawn from one sample of a study of beta chain features in type 1 diabetes. Profiling relied on immunoSEQ multiplex PCR, and the TCRdb table lists in-frame clones only, not all of them. The sample lists approximately 23,000 clones, nearly 70% occurring once. The source material was Tregs from blood. These receptors were obtained from a woman aged 40 to 50 in good health. Both conserved end residues are part of each CDR3. Fields, in order: clone size, CDR3 length, D gene, V gene, J gene, CDR3 DNA, CDR3 protein. A D gene is named only where the DNA matches it firmly. Clone sizes are given selectively: once, few, many, or a class where the clone is expanded.

.	11	.	TRBV29-1	TRBJ2-3	TGCAGCGTTGAACCTAAAACAGAGGGGTATTTT	CSVEPKTEGYF
few	14	.	TRBV10-1	TRBJ2-2	TGCGCCAGCAGTGAGCTAGGGGGTACCGGGGAGCTGTTTTTT	CASSELGGTGELFF
.	14	.	TRBV5-4	TRBJ2-7	TGTGCCAGCAGCTTGGACGGGCAGGGGCCCGAGCAGTACTTC	CASSLDGQGPEQYF
few	19	TRBD2	TRBV7-6	TRBJ2-3	TGTGCCAGCAGCTTAGTCTGGCGGGGTAGCGGGGGTCCCACAGATACGCAGTATTTT	CASSLVWRGSGGPTDTQYF
.	13	.	TRBV2	TRBJ1-2	TGTGCCAGCAGTGAGACGGGGGTCTATGGCTACACCTTC	CASSETGVYGYTF
.	12	.	TRBV19	TRBJ2-7	TGTGCCAGTACCTCGGGTCCCGGCGAGCAGTACTTC	CASTSGPGEQYF
.	15	.	TRBV4-3	TRBJ2-7	TGCGCCAGCAGCCTTGGGGGCAGCGGCTCCTACGAGCAGTACTTC	CASSLGGSGSYEQYF
.	13	TRBD1	TRBV6-1	TRBJ1-2	TGTGCCAGCAGGCTAACAGGGGGCGGTGGCTACACCTTC	CASRLTGGGGYTF
.	18	.	TRBV7-6	TRBJ2-1	TGTGCCAGCAGCTTGGCTGTCCCCCTCACAAGCTCCTACAATGAGCAGTTCTTC	CASSLAVPLTSSYNEQFF
once	15	.	TRBV5-6	TRBJ1-1	TGTGCCAGCAGCTGGACAAGTCGAAGGAACACTGAAGCTTTCTTT	CASSWTSRRNTEAFF
once	14	TRBD1	TRBV5-6	TRBJ2-1	TGTGCCAGCAGCTCCAGGGGGCGCTTAGGTGAGCAGTTCTTC	CASSSRGRLGEQFF
.	17	.	TRBV5-1	TRBJ2-3	TGCGCCAGCAGCTTGGGACCCGGGGGATCTAGCACAGATACGCAGTATTTT	CASSLGPGGSSTDTQYF
.	16	.	TRBV5-1	TRBJ2-1	TGCGCCAGCAGCTTCAGTTGGGGCGTTTCCTACAATGAGCAGTTCTTC	CASSFSWGVSYNEQFF
.	15	TRBD2	TRBV5-4	TRBJ2-3	TGTGCCAGCAAGTTCGGGGGGGCCGTGGTAGATACGCAGTATTTT	CASKFGGAVVDTQYF
few	14	TRBD1	TRBV29-1	TRBJ2-7	TGCAGCGTTTCCGCGACAGGGGGCATGAACGAGCAGTACTTC	CSVSATGGMNEQYF
few	15	.	TRBV29-1	TRBJ2-2	TGCAGCGTTACCAACAGGTTCGCGAACACCGGGGAGCTGTTTTTT	CSVTNRFANTGELFF
.	20	TRBD1	TRBV5-1	TRBJ1-4	TGCGCCAGCAGCTTGGACACCAGCTACAGGGGGGACTGGCGTAATGAAAAACTGTTTTTT	CASSLDTSYRGDWRNEKLFF
.	14	.	TRBV9	TRBJ2-7	TGTGCCAGCAGCCCACAGAGCGGGCCCTACGAGCAGTACTTC	CASSPQSGPYEQYF